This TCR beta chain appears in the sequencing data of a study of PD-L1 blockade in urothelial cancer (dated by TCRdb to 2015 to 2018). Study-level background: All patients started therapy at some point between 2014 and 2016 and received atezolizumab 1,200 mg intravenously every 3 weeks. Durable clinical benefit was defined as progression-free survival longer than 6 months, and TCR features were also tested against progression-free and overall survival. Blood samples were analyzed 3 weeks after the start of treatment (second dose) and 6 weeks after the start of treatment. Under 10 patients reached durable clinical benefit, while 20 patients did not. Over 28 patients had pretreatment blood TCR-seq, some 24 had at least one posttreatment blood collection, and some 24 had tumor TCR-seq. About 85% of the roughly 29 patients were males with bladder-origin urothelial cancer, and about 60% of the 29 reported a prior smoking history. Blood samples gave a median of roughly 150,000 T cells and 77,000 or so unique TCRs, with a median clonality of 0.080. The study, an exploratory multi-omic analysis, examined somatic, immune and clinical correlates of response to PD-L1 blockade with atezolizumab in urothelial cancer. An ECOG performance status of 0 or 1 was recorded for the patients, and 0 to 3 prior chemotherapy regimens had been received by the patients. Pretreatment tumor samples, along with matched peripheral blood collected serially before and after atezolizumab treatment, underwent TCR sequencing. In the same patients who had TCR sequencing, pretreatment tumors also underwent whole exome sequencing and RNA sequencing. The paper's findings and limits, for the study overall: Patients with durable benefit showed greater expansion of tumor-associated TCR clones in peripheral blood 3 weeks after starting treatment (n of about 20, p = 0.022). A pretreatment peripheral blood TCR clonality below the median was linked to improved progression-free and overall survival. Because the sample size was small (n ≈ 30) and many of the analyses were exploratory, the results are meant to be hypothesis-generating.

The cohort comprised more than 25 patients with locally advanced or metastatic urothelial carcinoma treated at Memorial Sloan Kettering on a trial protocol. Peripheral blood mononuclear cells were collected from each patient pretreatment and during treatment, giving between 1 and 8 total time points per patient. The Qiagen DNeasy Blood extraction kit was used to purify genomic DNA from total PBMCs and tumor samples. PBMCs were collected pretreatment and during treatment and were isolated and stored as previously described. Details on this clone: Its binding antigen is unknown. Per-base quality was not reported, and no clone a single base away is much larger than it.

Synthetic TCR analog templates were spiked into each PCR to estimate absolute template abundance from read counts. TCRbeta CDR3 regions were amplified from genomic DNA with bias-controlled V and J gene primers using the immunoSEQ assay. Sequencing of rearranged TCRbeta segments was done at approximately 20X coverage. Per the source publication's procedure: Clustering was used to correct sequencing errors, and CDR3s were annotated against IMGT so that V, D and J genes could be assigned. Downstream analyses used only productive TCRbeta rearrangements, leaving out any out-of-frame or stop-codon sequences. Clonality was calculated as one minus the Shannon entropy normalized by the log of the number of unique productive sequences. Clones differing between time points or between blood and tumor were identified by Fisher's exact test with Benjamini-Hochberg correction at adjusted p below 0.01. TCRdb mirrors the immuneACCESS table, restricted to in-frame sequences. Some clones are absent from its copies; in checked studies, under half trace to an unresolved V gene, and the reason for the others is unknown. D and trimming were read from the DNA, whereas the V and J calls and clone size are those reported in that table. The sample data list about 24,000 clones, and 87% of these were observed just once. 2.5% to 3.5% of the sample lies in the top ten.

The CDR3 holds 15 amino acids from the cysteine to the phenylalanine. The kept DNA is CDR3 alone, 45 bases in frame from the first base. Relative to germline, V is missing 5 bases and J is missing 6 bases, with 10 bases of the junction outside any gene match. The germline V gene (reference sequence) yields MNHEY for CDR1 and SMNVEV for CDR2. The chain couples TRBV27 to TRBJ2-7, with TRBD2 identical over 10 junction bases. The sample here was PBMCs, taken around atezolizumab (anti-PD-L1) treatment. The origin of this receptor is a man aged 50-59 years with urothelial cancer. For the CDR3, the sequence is CASSILAGVRPEQYF. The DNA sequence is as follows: TGTGCCAGCAGTATCCTAGCGGGAGTCCGCCCCGAGCAGTACTTC.